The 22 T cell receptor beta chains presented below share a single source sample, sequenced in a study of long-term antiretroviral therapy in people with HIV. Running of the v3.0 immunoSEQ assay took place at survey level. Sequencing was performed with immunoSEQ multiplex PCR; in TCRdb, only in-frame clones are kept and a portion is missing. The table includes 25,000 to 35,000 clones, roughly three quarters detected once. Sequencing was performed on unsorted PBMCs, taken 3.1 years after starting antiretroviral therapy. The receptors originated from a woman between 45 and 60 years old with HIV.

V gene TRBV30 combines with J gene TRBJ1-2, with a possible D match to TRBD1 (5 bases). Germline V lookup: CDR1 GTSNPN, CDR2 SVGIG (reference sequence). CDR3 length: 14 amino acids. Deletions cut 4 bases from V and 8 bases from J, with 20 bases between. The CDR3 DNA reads TGTGCCTGGACCCAGGGCGGTAGGGGTTCCGGCTACACCTTC. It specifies CAWTQGGRGSGYTF.

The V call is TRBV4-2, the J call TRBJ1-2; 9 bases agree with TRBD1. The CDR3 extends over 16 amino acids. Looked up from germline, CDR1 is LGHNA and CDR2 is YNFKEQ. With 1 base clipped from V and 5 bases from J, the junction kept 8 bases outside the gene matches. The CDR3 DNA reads TGTGCCAGCAGCCAAGCACCGGGACAGGGTGAATATGGCTACACCTTC. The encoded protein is CASSQAPGQGEYGYTF.

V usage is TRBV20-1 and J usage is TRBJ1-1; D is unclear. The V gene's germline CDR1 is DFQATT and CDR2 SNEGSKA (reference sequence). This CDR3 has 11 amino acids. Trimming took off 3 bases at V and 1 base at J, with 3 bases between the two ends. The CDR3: CSASRNTEAFF. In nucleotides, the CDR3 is TGCAGTGCTAGTAGGAACACTGAAGCTTTCTTT.

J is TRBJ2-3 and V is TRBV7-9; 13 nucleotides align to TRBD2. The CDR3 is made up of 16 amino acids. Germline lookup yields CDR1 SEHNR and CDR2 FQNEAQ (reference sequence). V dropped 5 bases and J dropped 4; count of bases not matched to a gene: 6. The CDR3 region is CASSPWTSGGADTQYF. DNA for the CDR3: TGTGCCAGCAGCCCCTGGACTAGCGGGGGCGCAGATACGCAGTATTTT. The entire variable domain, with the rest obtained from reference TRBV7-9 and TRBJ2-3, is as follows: DTGVSQNPRHKITKRGQNVTFRCDPISEHNRLYWYRQTLGQGPEFLTYFQNEAQLEKSRLLSDRFSAERPKGSFSTLEIQRTEQGDSAMYLCASSPWTSGGADTQYFGPGTRLTVL.

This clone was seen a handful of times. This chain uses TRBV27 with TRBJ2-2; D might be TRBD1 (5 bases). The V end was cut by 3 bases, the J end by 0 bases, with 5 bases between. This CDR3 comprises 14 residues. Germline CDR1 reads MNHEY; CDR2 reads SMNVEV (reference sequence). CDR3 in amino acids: CASSFRANTGELFF. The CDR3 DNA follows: TGTGCCAGCAGTTTCAGGGCGAACACCGGGGAGCTGTTTTTT.

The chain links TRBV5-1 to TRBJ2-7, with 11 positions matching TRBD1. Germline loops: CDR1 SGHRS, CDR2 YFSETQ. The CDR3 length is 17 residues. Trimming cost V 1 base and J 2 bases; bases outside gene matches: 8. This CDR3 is CASSLFVVGQGAYEQYF. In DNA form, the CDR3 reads TGCGCCAGCAGCTTGTTTGTAGTGGGACAGGGGGCCTACGAGCAGTACTTC.

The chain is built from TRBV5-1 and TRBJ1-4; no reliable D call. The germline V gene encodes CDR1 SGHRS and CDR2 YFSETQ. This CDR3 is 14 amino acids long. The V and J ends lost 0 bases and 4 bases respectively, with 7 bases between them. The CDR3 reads CASSLGSFNEKLFF. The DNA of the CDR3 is TGCGCCAGCAGCTTGGGCAGTTTTAATGAAAAACTGTTTTTT.

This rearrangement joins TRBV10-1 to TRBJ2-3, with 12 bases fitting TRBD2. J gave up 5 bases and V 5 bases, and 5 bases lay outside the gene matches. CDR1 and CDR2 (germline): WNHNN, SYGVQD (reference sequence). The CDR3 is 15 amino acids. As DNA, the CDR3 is TGCGCCAGCAGTCCTAGCGGGGGGGCCGGAGATACGCAGTATTTT. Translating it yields CASSPSGGAGDTQYF.

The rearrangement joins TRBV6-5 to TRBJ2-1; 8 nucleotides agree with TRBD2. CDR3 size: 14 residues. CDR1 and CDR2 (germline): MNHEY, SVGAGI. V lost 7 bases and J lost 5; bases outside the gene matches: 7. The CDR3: CASTLTSAHNEQFF. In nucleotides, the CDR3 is TGTGCCAGCACCCTGACTAGCGCGCACAATGAGCAGTTCTTC.

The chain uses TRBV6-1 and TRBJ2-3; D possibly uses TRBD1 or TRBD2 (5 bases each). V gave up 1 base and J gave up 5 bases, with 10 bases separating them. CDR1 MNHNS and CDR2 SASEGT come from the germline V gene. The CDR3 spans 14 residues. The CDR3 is CASSEVGPRDTQYF. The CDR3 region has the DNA TGTGCCAGCAGTGAAGTGGGACCCAGAGATACGCAGTATTTT.

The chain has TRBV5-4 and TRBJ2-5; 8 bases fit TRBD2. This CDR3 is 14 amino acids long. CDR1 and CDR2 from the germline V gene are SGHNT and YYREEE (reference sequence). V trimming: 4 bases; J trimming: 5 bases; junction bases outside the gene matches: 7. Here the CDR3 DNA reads TGTGCCAGCAGCCTAAGCCCTAGCGGGGAGACCCAGTACTTC. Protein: CASSLSPSGETQYF.

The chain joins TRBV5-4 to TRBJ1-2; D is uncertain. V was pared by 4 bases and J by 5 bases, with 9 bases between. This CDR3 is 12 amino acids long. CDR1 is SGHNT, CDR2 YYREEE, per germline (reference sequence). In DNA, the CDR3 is TGTGCCAGCAGCCAGACCTATTATGGCTACACCTTC. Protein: CASSQTYYGYTF.

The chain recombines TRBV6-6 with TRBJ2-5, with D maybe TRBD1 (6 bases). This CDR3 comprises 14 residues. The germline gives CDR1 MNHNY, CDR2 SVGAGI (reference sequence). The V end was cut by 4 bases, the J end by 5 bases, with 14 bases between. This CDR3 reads CASSSNTGLETQYF. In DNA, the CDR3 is TGTGCCAGCAGTTCCAATACAGGGCTGGAGACCCAGTACTTC.

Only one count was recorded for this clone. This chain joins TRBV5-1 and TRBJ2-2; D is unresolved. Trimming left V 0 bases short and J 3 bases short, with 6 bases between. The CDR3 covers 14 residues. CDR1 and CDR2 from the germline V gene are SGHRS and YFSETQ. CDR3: CASSLVPDTGELFF. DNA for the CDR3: TGCGCCAGCAGCTTGGTCCCGGACACCGGGGAGCTGTTTTTT.

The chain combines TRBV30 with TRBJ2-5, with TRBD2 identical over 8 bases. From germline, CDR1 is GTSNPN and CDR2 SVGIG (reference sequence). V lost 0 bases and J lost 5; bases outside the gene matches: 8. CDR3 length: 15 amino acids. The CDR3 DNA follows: TGTGCCTGGAGTGTCGGGGGGGGCGCGACGGAGACCCAGTACTTC. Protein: CAWSVGGGATETQYF.

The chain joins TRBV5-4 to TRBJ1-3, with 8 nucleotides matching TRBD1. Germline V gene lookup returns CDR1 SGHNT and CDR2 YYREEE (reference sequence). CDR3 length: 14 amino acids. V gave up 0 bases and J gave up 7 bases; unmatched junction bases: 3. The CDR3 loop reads CASSLDQGANTIYF. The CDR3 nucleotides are TGTGCCAGCAGCTTGGACCAGGGGGCTAACACCATATATTTT.

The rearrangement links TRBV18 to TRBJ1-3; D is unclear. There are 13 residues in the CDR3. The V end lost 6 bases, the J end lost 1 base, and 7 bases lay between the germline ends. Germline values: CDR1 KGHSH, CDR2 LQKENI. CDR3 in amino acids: CASSIGSGNTIYF. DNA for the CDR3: TGTGCCAGCTCCATCGGTTCTGGAAACACCATATATTTT.

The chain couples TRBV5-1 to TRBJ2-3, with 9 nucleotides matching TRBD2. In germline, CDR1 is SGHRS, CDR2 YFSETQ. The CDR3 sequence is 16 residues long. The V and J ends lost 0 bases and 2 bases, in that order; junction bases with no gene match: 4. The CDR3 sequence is CASSLEPSGVTDTQYF. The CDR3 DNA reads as TGCGCCAGCAGCTTGGAACCTAGCGGGGTCACAGATACGCAGTATTTT.

The CDR3 loop reads CASSLGQGWAEAFF. The CDR3 DNA reads TGTGCCAGCAGCCTGGGACAGGGGTGGGCTGAAGCTTTCTTT. The rearrangement joins TRBV5-4 to TRBJ1-1; 10 bases are shared with TRBD1. This CDR3 comprises 14 residues. The V segment lost 4 bases and the J segment 6 bases; nucleotides outside the gene matches: 6. From germline, CDR1 is SGHNT and CDR2 YYREEE (reference sequence).

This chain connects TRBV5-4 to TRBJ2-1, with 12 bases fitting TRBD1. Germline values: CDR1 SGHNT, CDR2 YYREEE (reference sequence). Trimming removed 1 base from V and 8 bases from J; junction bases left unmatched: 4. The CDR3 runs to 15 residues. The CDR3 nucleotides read TGTGCCAGCAGCTTGAAGGGACAGGGGGCCGATGAGCAGTTCTTC. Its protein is CASSLKGQGADEQFF.

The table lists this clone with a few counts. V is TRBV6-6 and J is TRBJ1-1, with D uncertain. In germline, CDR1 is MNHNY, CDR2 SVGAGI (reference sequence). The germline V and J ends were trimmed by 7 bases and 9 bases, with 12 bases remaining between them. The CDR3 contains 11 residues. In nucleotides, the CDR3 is TGTGCCAGCACTCGGGGTGATAAAGCTTTCTTT. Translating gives CASTRGDKAFF.

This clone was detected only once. CDR3 DNA sequence: TGTGCCAGCAGTAGGACTTCCTATGAAGCTTTCTTT. It translates to CASSRTSYEAFF. The V call is TRBV2, the J call TRBJ1-1; D gene unclear. This CDR3 comprises 12 residues. Germline V gene lookup returns CDR1 SNHLY and CDR2 FYNNEI. V lost 5 bases and J 7 bases, leaving 11 bases between the germline ends.